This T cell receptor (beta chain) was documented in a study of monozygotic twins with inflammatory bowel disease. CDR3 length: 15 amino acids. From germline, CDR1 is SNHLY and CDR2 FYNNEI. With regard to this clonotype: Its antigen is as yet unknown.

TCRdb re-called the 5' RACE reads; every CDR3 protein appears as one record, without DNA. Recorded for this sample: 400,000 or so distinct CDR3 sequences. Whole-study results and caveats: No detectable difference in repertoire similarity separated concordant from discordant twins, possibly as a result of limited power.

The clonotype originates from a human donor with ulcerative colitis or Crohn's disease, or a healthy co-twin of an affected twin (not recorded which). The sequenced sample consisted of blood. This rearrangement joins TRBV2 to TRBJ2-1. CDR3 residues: CASSKGTGHYNEQFF.